This T cell receptor (beta chain) was found in a study of CD8 T cells in ankylosing spondylitis. Quantitative 5'-RACE was performed with molecular barcodes, and it yielded the TCR beta libraries. TCRdb fed the 5' RACE reads into MiXCR, producing one record per CDR3 protein. Of around 770,000 distinct CDR3 sequences detected, roughly 12% appear once; the ten largest clones hold just over 0.5%. The germline V gene has CDR1 SGHTA and CDR2 FQGNSA. V lost 5 bases and J 0 bases, leaving 14 bases between the germline ends. The CDR3 length is 16 residues. This clonotype was found a few times. Its antigen is not identified. Study conclusions and caveats: The authors reported significant enrichment of disease-linked clones in matched ankylosing spondylitis synovial fluid. With a CD8+ phenotype, disease-linked clones were relatively rare in peripheral blood. Roughly 8 highly homologous variants formed a TCR beta motif that appeared characteristic of ankylosing spondylitis blood. Past studies reported some motif variants in reactive arthritis synovial fluid and blood.

The sequenced material came from blood, either unsorted or a sorted T cell fraction (not recorded which). The J gene is TRBJ2-1, the V gene TRBV7-2; TRBD1 or TRBD2 may be the D gene (5 bases each). The source is a male donor with ankylosing spondylitis. The CDR3 sequence is CASSKGPRSSYNEQFF. The CDR3 DNA follows: TGTGCCAGCAGCAAGGGACCCCGGAGCTCCTACAATGAGCAGTTCTTC.